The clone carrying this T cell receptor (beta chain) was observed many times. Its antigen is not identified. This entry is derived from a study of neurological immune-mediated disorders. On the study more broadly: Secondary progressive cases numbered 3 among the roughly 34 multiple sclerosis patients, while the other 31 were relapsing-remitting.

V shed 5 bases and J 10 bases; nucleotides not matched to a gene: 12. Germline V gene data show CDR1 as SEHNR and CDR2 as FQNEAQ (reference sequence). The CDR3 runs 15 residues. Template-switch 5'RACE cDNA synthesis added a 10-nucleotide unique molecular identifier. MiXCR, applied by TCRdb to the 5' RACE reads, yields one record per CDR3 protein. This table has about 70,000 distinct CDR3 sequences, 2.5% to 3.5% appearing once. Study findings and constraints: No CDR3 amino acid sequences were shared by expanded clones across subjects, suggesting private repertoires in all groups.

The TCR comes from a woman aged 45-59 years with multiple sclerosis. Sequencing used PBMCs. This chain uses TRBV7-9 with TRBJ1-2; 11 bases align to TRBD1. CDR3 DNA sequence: TGTGCCAGCAGCCACTCGGGACAGGGGGTAGTGGTCTACACCTTC. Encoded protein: CASSHSGQGVVVYTF.